Listed below are T cell receptor beta chains from one sample, sequenced in a study of shared clonotypes between healthy human individuals. Generated by immunoSEQ multiplex PCR, the TCRdb table keeps only in-frame clones and is missing some. Here the sample spans 2.3 million or so clones, 90% to 95% being singletons. The material sequenced was naive CD4+ T cells from PBMCs. These TCRs come from a man aged 18 to 29 in good health. Some clones in this sample may be carry-over from other donors' samples. The CDR3 runs from the conserved cysteine through the conserved F or W. Fields, in order: D gene, clone size, V gene, J gene, CDR3 protein, CDR3 DNA. A D gene is named only where the DNA matches it firmly. Size values are once, few and many counts, or a class for expanded clones, and some rows have none.

-	-	TRBV5-8	TRBJ1-2	CASTHVQVESRYTF	TGTGCCAGCACCCACGTACAGGTTGAGTCACGCTACACCTTC
-	-	TRBV7-2	TRBJ2-7	CASSPRDSTYWGDTYEQYF	TGTGCCAGCAGCCCCCGGGACTCCACGTATTGGGGGGATACCTACGAGCAGTACTTC
-	-	TRBV18	TRBJ2-7	CASSPRADSYEQYF	TGTGCCAGCTCACCACGGGCAGATTCCTACGAGCAGTACTTC
TRBD1	once	TRBV5-4	TRBJ1-4	CASSRGTENEKLFF	TGTGCCAGCAGCCGAGGGACAGAGAATGAAAAACTGTTTTTT
-	-	TRBV6-6	TRBJ2-1	CASSNSLGSYNEQFF	TGTGCCAGCAGTAACTCTTTAGGCTCCTACAATGAGCAGTTCTTC
-	-	TRBV11-2	TRBJ2-2	CASNSMTGVGELFF	TGTGCCAGCAACTCCATGACTGGGGTCGGGGAGCTGTTTTTT
-	-	TRBV20-1	TRBJ2-5	CSASFPETQYF	TGCAGTGCTAGTTTCCCGGAGACCCAGTACTTC
-	-	TRBV7-9	TRBJ2-7	CASSLSWGPEQYF	TGTGCCAGCAGCTTATCTTGGGGGCCCGAGCAGTACTTC
-	once	TRBV6-5	TRBJ2-5	CASRSSPAETQYF	TGTGCCAGCAGATCGTCCCCCGCAGAGACCCAGTACTTC
-	-	TRBV25-1	TRBJ2-7	CASSEYGRVYEQYF	TGTGCCAGCAGTGAATACGGCAGGGTATACGAGCAGTACTTC
-	-	TRBV5-3	TRBJ2-1	CARSLTGVGNEQFF	TGTGCCAGAAGCTTGACGGGAGTCGGTAATGAGCAGTTCTTC
TRBD2	once	TRBV29-1	TRBJ2-3	CSLYSLAGSPDTQYF	TGCAGCCTCTACAGTCTAGCGGGGAGTCCTGATACGCAGTATTTT
-	-	TRBV5-8	TRBJ1-1	CASSLYTGGGRRAEAFF	TGTGCCAGCAGCTTGTATACTGGGGGCGGCAGAAGAGCTGAAGCTTTCTTT
-	-	TRBV29-1	TRBJ1-3	CSAAEVRGSGNTIYF	TGCAGCGCAGCGGAGGTTAGGGGGAGTGGAAACACCATATATTTT
TRBD1	-	TRBV9	TRBJ2-1	CASSTGTGAYNEQFF	TGTGCCAGCAGCACCGGGACAGGGGCCTACAATGAGCAGTTCTTC
-	-	TRBV6-1	TRBJ2-7	CASSEVASSYEQYF	TGTGCCAGCAGTGAAGTAGCATCCTCCTACGAGCAGTACTTC
TRBD1	-	TRBV25-1	TRBJ2-1	CASSGDRGAQYNEQFF	TGTGCCAGCAGCGGGGACAGGGGTGCCCAATACAATGAGCAGTTCTTC
TRBD2	-	TRBV30	TRBJ2-3	CAWSVIAGGPGDTQYF	TGTGCCTGGAGTGTAATAGCGGGAGGGCCGGGAGATACGCAGTATTTT
-	-	TRBV5-1	TRBJ2-1	CASSLDGWAGGEQFF	TGCGCCAGCAGCTTGGATGGTTGGGCGGGCGGTGAGCAGTTCTTC
-	-	TRBV6-6	TRBJ2-3	CASSYGRGADTQYF	TGTGCCAGCAGTTACGGCAGGGGGGCAGATACGCAGTATTTT
-	-	TRBV5-1	TRBJ2-5	CASSLELIQETQYF	TGCGCCAGCAGCTTGGAACTTATACAAGAGACCCAGTACTTC
TRBD1	-	TRBV30	TRBJ2-7	CAWTQGTWNEQYF	TGTGCCTGGACACAGGGGACGTGGAACGAGCAGTACTTC
TRBD2	-	TRBV5-1	TRBJ2-5	CASSLFGSGAEETQYF	TGCGCCAGCAGCTTGTTCGGTAGCGGGGCGGAGGAGACCCAGTACTTC
TRBD2	-	TRBV9	TRBJ2-6	CASSVATWTSGEYSGANVLTF	TGTGCCAGCAGCGTAGCAACTTGGACTAGCGGGGAGTACTCTGGGGCCAACGTCCTGACTTTC
-	-	TRBV6-1	TRBJ2-5	CASNSPQETQYF	TGTGCCAGCAACAGTCCCCAAGAGACCCAGTACTTC
TRBD2	-	TRBV5-6	TRBJ2-3	CASSYGRLADSTDTQYF	TGTGCCAGCAGCTACGGTAGGCTAGCGGATAGCACAGATACGCAGTATTTT
TRBD1	-	TRBV6-5	TRBJ1-1	CASTPNRGRNTEAFF	TGTGCCAGCACCCCTAACAGGGGTCGGAACACTGAAGCTTTCTTT
-	-	TRBV5-4	TRBJ2-1	CASSWGGLGAGIEQFF	TGTGCCAGCAGCTGGGGTGGCCTCGGGGCGGGGATTGAGCAGTTCTTC
-	-	TRBV4-2	TRBJ1-2	CASSQGADGNYGYTF	TGTGCCAGCAGCCAAGGGGCGGACGGGAACTATGGCTACACCTTC
TRBD1	few	TRBV18	TRBJ1-2	CASSIGQADFNYGYTF	TGTGCCAGCTCAATTGGACAGGCCGACTTTAACTATGGCTACACCTTC
TRBD2	-	TRBV5-1	TRBJ2-2	CASSPGLAGGHTGELFF	TGCGCCAGCAGCCCGGGACTAGCGGGAGGTCACACCGGGGAGCTGTTTTTT
TRBD2	-	TRBV5-4	TRBJ2-5	CASSFSSGSETQYF	TGTGCCAGCAGCTTTAGTAGCGGGAGCGAGACCCAGTACTTC
-	-	TRBV5-4	TRBJ2-1	CASSPGVNLGNEQFF	TGTGCCAGCAGCCCGGGGGTGAATCTAGGAAATGAGCAGTTCTTC
TRBD1	-	TRBV5-4	TRBJ2-3	CASSFRDRGSTDTQYF	TGTGCCAGCAGCTTCCGGGACAGGGGCAGCACAGATACGCAGTATTTT
-	-	TRBV27	TRBJ2-7	CASSFTMGMGEQYF	TGTGCCAGCAGTTTTACCATGGGGATGGGCGAGCAGTACTTC
-	-	TRBV6-1	TRBJ2-1	CASSLETPYNEQFF	TGTGCCAGCAGCCTAGAGACTCCTTACAATGAGCAGTTCTTC
TRBD1	-	TRBV28	TRBJ2-7	CASSPRDRHSYEQYF	TGTGCCAGCAGCCCCAGGGACAGGCACTCCTACGAGCAGTACTTC
-	-	TRBV7-2	TRBJ1-2	CASSPDPSNYGYTF	TGTGCCAGCAGCCCGGACCCATCTAACTATGGCTACACCTTC
-	-	TRBV9	TRBJ2-5	CASNRGGQETQYF	TGTGCCAGCAACAGGGGAGGCCAAGAGACCCAGTACTTC
-	once	TRBV30	TRBJ2-2	CAWIYGRGTGELFF	TGTGCCTGGATTTACGGGAGAGGCACCGGGGAGCTGTTTTTT
-	-	TRBV6-1	TRBJ2-5	CASSEEYRGETQYF	TGTGCCAGCAGTGAAGAATATAGGGGAGAGACCCAGTACTTC
-	once	TRBV27	TRBJ2-1	CASSFFRAGYNEQFF	TGTGCCAGCAGTTTCTTTAGGGCAGGTTACAATGAGCAGTTCTTC